A single TCR beta chain is shown here with its context. These data come from a study of Ad26.COV2.S vaccination and SARS-CoV-2 variants. Study as a whole: Donor got 5x10^10 or 1x10^11 viral particles of Ad26.COV2.S.

Noted treatment: about 20 received Ad26.COV2.S at low or high dose, single or two shots; 5 received placebo; per-sample allocation not given. Sampling was performed 63 days after the first vaccine or placebo injection. The individual, an adult aged 18-55 years, was a donor in Boston. The method was immunoSEQ multiplex PCR; TCRdb's version includes in-frame clones alone and lacks a portion of them. The sample records hundreds of thousands of clones, 88% being singletons. This sample comprised peripheral blood, obtained in a trial of Ad26.COV2.S vaccine versus placebo. This TCR was recovered from a person aged 18-65 years who received the Ad26.COV2.S COVID-19 vaccine or a placebo.

The CDR3 here is CASSLESEAFF. CDR3 in DNA: TGTGCCAGCAGCTTAGAAAGTGAAGCTTTCTTT. This chain links TRBV11-2 with TRBJ1-1; D is uncertain. Germline V gene sequence: CDR1 SGHAT, CDR2 FQNNGV. With 0 bases removed from V and 7 bases from J, the gap between germline ends came to 3 bases. This CDR3 comprises 11 residues.